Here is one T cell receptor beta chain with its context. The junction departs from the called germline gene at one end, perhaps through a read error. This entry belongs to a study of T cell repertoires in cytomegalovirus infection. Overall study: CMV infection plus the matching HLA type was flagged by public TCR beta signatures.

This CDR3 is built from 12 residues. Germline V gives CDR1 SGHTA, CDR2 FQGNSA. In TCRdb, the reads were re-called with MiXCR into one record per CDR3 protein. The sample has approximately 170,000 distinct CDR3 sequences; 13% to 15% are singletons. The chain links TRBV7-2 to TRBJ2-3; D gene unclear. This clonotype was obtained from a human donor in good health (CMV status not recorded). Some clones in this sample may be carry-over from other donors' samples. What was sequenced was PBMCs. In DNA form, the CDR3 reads TGTGCCAGCGGCTTCTCTACAGATACGCAGTATTTT. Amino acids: CASGFSTDTQYF.